Presented here are 22 T cell receptor beta chains from one specimen sequenced in a study of blood T cells in healthy people across ages. Primers used in a second PCR of about 7 to 12 cycles were a sample-barcoded 5' primer and a J-beta primer mix. TCRdb re-called the 5' RACE reads with MiXCR, one entry per CDR3 protein. Of over 1,500,000 distinct CDR3 sequences in the sample, approximately 39% were seen once. Input material: blood. These receptors originate from a human donor in good health.

CDR3 sequence: CASTTDSYEQYF. As DNA, the CDR3 is TGTGCCAGTACGACAGACTCCTACGAGCAGTACTTC. V usage is TRBV2 and J usage is TRBJ2-7, with D maybe TRBD1 (5 bases). Germline CDR1 is SNHLY and CDR2 is FYNNEI. Trimming cost V 9 bases and J 0 bases, with 9 bases left between them. This CDR3 is 12 amino acids long.

This clonotype has a handful of counts. This chain uses TRBV2 with TRBJ2-6; D is unresolved. V was cut by 8 bases and J by 1 base, with 18 bases left in between. CDR3 length: 17 residues. The germline CDR1 and CDR2 sequences are SNHLY and FYNNEI. The CDR3, as DNA: TGTGCCAGCCTAATTATTAGAACGCTTTCTGGGGCCAACGTCCTGACTTTC. Amino acids: CASLIIRTLSGANVLTF.

V usage is TRBV12-3 or TRBV12-4 and J usage is TRBJ1-1, with 7 bases matching TRBD1. Trimming took 6 bases from V and 4 from J; bases not matched to a gene: 8. This CDR3 has 14 residues. The CDR3 DNA follows: TGTGCCAGCAGCAGTACAGGGGATGTCACTGAAGCTTTCTTT. It encodes CASSSTGDVTEAFF.

The chain carries TRBV7-2 and TRBJ2-7, with D perhaps TRBD2 (5 bases). The V gene's germline CDR1 is SGHTA and CDR2 FQGNSA. This CDR3 contains 15 residues. V lost 5 bases to trimming and J lost 1 base, with 15 bases between them. The CDR3, as DNA: TGTGCCAGCAGCCTTTTACCCGGGGAGTCCTACGAGCAGTACTTC. This translates into CASSLLPGESYEQYF.

The chain combines TRBV20-1 with TRBJ2-1, with 8 bases identical to TRBD2. The CDR3 is 16 residues long. Germline loops: CDR1 DFQATT, CDR2 SNEGSKA (reference sequence). Trimming took 0 bases from V and 7 from J; bases not matched to a gene: 11. CDR3 DNA: TGCAGTGCTAGAGACCCCCGGGGCGGGGGGCATAATGAGCAGTTCTTC. Its protein product is CSARDPRGGGHNEQFF.

In its sample, this clonotype was seen many times. V gene TRBV20-1 combines with J gene TRBJ2-7; no definite D call. Trimming cost V 3 bases and J 4 bases, with 19 bases left between them. This CDR3 contains 15 residues. Germline CDR1 reads DFQATT; CDR2 reads SNEGSKA (reference sequence). CDR3 loop: CSASLDGIERYEQYF. In DNA, the CDR3 is TGCAGTGCTAGTTTGGACGGAATAGAACGTTACGAGCAGTACTTC.

This clonotype was seen only a few times. The V and J genes are TRBV9 and TRBJ2-4; D ambiguous. The J call is doubtful: the DNA matches TRBJ2-7 better. Per the germline V gene, CDR1 is SGDLS and CDR2 is YYNGEE. The CDR3 runs 14 residues. The CDR3 coding sequence is TGTGCCAGCAGCCCCTCGGACCCTGCCCACGAGCAGTACTTC. Encoded protein: CASSPSDPAHEQYF.

This clonotype came up a few times. J is TRBJ2-3 and V is TRBV7-6; tentative D call: TRBD2 (5 bases). This CDR3 has 16 residues. CDR1 and CDR2 from the germline V gene are SGHVS and FNYEAQ. Trimming removed 1 base from V and 4 bases from J, with 15 bases in between. This CDR3 is CASSLEGGFGPDTQYF. The CDR3 DNA is TGTGCCAGCAGCTTAGAGGGCGGGTTCGGTCCAGATACGCAGTATTTT.

The genes are TRBV29-1 and TRBJ1-2; 8 positions agree with TRBD1. Per germline, CDR1 SQVTM and CDR2 ANQGSEA. With 4 bases clipped from V and 7 bases from J, the junction kept 2 bases outside the gene matches. CDR3 size: 11 residues. The CDR3 sequence: CSVAGGGGYTF. Here the CDR3 DNA reads TGCAGCGTTGCAGGGGGCGGTGGCTACACCTTC.

This sequence joins TRBV20-1 and TRBJ2-3; TRBD2 might be the D (6 bases). CDR1 DFQATT and CDR2 SNEGSKA come from the germline V gene (reference sequence). The CDR3 is made up of 16 amino acids. The V gene lost 6 bases and the J gene lost 2 bases, with 21 bases spanning the gap. The CDR3 spells CSATPPGLRHTDTQYF. CDR3 nucleotide sequence: TGCAGTGCAACCCCTCCGGGACTCAGACACACAGATACGCAGTATTTT.

The genes are TRBV5-1 and TRBJ2-2; 7 bases line up with TRBD1. Trimming removed 3 bases from V and 7 bases from J; junction bases left unmatched: 0. Per the germline V gene, CDR1 is SGHRS and CDR2 is YFSETQ. CDR3 length: 12 residues. The CDR3 loop reads CASSWDSGELFF. The CDR3 DNA follows: TGCGCCAGCAGCTGGGACAGCGGGGAGCTGTTTTTT.

This clonotype was picked up a small number of times. This rearrangement joins TRBV2 to TRBJ2-3, with D perhaps TRBD2 (6 bases). This CDR3 is 16 amino acids long. Per the germline V gene, CDR1 is SNHLY and CDR2 is FYNNEI. V dropped 0 bases and J dropped 2 bases, with 12 bases sitting between them. The CDR3 sequence is CASSEAGTLNTDTQYF. The CDR3 nucleotides read TGTGCCAGCAGTGAAGCAGGGACTCTGAACACAGATACGCAGTATTTT.

A few counts support this clonotype. This sequence joins TRBV12-3 or TRBV12-4 and TRBJ2-3, with D maybe TRBD1 (6 bases). V gave up 5 bases and J gave up 2 bases, with 17 bases separating them. The CDR3 is 16 residues long. CDR3 sequence: CASSPGTIGYTDTQYF. The CDR3 DNA reads as TGTGCCAGCAGTCCCGGGACAATCGGTTACACAGATACGCAGTATTTT.

The V and J genes are TRBV7-9 and TRBJ2-3; maybe TRBD1 (5 bases). The CDR3 covers 16 residues. V was clipped by 7 bases and J by 6 bases, with 23 bases between them. Germline V gene sequence: CDR1 SEHNR, CDR2 FQNEAQ (reference sequence). For the CDR3, the DNA is TGTGCCAGCACAACTCGGACACAATACACTAAGGATACGCAGTATTTT. It codes for CASTTRTQYTKDTQYF.

The V call is TRBV6-6, the J call TRBJ1-1; D is possibly TRBD1 (5 bases). Germline CDR1 MNHNY, CDR2 SVGAGI (reference sequence). The CDR3 runs to 13 residues. The V gene lost 6 bases and the J gene lost 3 bases, with 11 bases spanning the gap. The chain's CDR3 is CASRQADYTEAFF. The CDR3 DNA follows: TGTGCCAGCAGACAGGCCGACTACACTGAAGCTTTCTTT.

This chain joins TRBV7-2 and TRBJ2-3, with D possibly being TRBD1 (6 bases). Trimming pared 1 base from V and 2 bases from J, leaving 13 bases between. From germline, CDR1 is SGHTA and CDR2 FQGNSA. This CDR3 comprises 16 residues. The CDR3 here is CASSLGGRGFTDTQYF. The CDR3 coding sequence is TGTGCCAGCAGCTTAGGAGGCAGGGGTTTCACAGATACGCAGTATTTT. Full variable domain (missing parts from reference TRBV7-2 and TRBJ2-3): GAGVSQSPSNKVTEKGKDVELRCDPISGHTALYWYRQSLGQGLEFLIYFQGNSAPDKSGLPSDRFSAERTGGSVSTLTIQRTQQEDSAVYLCASSLGGRGFTDTQYFGPGTRLTVL.

The chain combines TRBV3-1 with TRBJ2-1; D possibly corresponds to TRBD1 (5 bases). CDR1 is LGHDT, CDR2 YNNKEL, per germline (reference sequence). V was cut by 1 base and J by 4 bases, with 14 bases left in between. The CDR3 covers 16 residues. CDR3 nucleotides: TGTGCCAGCAGCCAAGTGGGGCGTTGGTCGTACAATGAGCAGTTCTTC. Its protein product is CASSQVGRWSYNEQFF.

This chain connects TRBV20-1 to TRBJ2-7; the D call may be TRBD1 or TRBD2 (5 bases each). Per germline, CDR1 DFQATT and CDR2 SNEGSKA (reference sequence). The germline V and J ends were trimmed by 6 bases and 0 bases, with 15 bases remaining between them. CDR3 length equals 14 residues. Written as DNA, the CDR3 is TGCAGTGCGACCGGGACGAAGAGCTCCTACGAGCAGTACTTC. Translation gives CSATGTKSSYEQYF.

This clonotype was counted between two and nine times. The chain has TRBV7-6 and TRBJ2-1; 9 bases map to TRBD2. This CDR3 is 16 amino acids long. Germline-derived CDR1 and CDR2 are SGHVS and FNYEAQ. With 5 bases clipped from V and 6 bases from J, the junction kept 11 bases outside the gene matches. The CDR3 sequence is CASSPSRRGGSNEQFF. The CDR3 nucleotides are TGTGCCAGCAGCCCAAGTCGGCGGGGGGGCTCCAATGAGCAGTTCTTC.

V gene TRBV15 combines with J gene TRBJ2-7; possible D gene TRBD1, 6 bases. Germline CDR1 LNHNV, CDR2 YYDKDF (reference sequence). The CDR3 consists of 15 residues. V lost 2 bases, J lost 3 bases, and 14 bases lay in between. The CDR3 is CATSRLRDINYEQYF. CDR3 DNA: TGTGCCACCAGCAGACTCCGGGACATCAACTACGAGCAGTACTTC.

The rearrangement uses TRBV29-1 and TRBJ2-4; D ambiguous. Per the germline V gene, CDR1 is SQVTM and CDR2 is ANQGSEA. CDR3 length: 13 amino acids. V lost 0 bases to trimming and J lost 15 bases, with 18 bases between them. CDR3 sequence (DNA): TGCAGCGTTGAAGATAAGAGTACCTACGAGCGGTACTTC. The encoded protein is CSVEDKSTYERYF.

As concerns this clonotype: One junction end disagrees with the germline gene, perhaps due to a read error. This chain uses TRBV13 with TRBJ2-4; the D gene is possibly TRBD1 (5 bases). This CDR3 comprises 13 residues. Germline CDR1 is PRHDT and CDR2 is FYEKMQ (reference sequence). DNA of the CDR3: TGTGCCGGCAGTCCGACAGCCAACTACGAGCGGTACTTC. It is translated as CAGSPTANYERYF.